This TCR beta chain was profiled in a study of blood T cell repertoires in COVID-19. About the study: PBMCs, B-cell-depleted T cells, or T cells provided the cDNA or gDNA that made up the material.

Source study methods: How many nucleated cells were present was estimated from reference gene primer amplification. Sequencing was performed with immunoSEQ multiplex PCR; in TCRdb, only in-frame clones are kept and a portion is missing. V, J and clone size derive from that table, while D and trimming were established from the DNA sequence. This table has under 200,000 clones, around 86% appearing once. The CDR3 has 14 amino acids. V gave up 1 base and J gave up 4 bases, with 8 bases separating them. CDR1 is SGHTA, CDR2 FQGNSA, per germline. Seattle cases were enrolled at active infection and followed longitudinally.

The source is a man aged 55 to 69 with COVID-19, enrolled during active disease. The rearrangement joins TRBV7-2 to TRBJ1-5; no clear D. The source material was peripheral blood. The CDR3 nucleotides read TGTGCCAGCAGCTTAGTTGCGGGGAATCAGCCCCAGCATTTT. The encoded protein is CASSLVAGNQPQHF.